These 19 T cell receptor beta chains originate from one sample sequenced in a study of radiation and T cells in renal cell carcinoma. Indicated time point: blood 2 weeks post-SBRT. Noted treatment: 15 Gy SBRT to primary tumor, nephrectomy 4 weeks later. The method was immunoSEQ multiplex PCR; TCRdb's version includes in-frame clones alone and lacks a portion of them. The sample lists 150,000 or so clones, about nine tenths occurring once. The starting material was blood, obtained from a patient whose treatment included radiotherapy and nephrectomy. These receptors came from a woman aged 45-59 years with renal cell carcinoma.

This chain joins TRBV29-1 and TRBJ2-5; TRBD1 aligns across 8 bases. This CDR3 is 13 amino acids long. V trimming: 8 bases; J trimming: 5 bases; junction bases outside the gene matches: 10. Germline assignment: CDR1 SQVTM and CDR2 ANQGSEA. This CDR3 is CSITTGAEETQYF. In DNA form, the CDR3 reads TGCAGCATAACGACAGGGGCCGAGGAGACCCAGTACTTC.

This rearrangement joins TRBV5-1 to TRBJ1-1; D gene unclear. Looked up from germline, CDR1 is SGHRS and CDR2 is YFSETQ. There are 14 residues in the CDR3. Trimming took off 9 bases at V and 4 bases at J, with 19 bases between the two ends. The CDR3 bases are TGCGCCACCAGAAGATCCCATCGTCTCACTGAAGCTTTCTTT. This encodes CATRRSHRLTEAFF.

The rearrangement links TRBV18 to TRBJ2-5; perhaps D is TRBD1 or TRBD2 (5 bases each). CDR1 and CDR2 from the germline V gene are KGHSH and LQKENI. This CDR3 has 17 amino acids. V shed 0 bases and J shed 7 bases, with 21 bases lying between them. The CDR3: CASSPPGGSDGTGTQYF. CDR3 sequence (DNA): TGTGCCAGCTCACCACCGGGTGGTAGCGACGGGACCGGGACCCAGTACTTC.

The V gene is TRBV2, the J gene TRBJ1-5; perhaps TRBD1 as D (5 bases). Trimming removed 6 bases at V and 3 bases at J, with 15 bases between. Germline-derived CDR1 and CDR2 are SNHLY and FYNNEI. The CDR3 runs 15 residues. CDR3 sequence reads: CASRPDRAFNQPQHF. Here the CDR3 DNA reads TGTGCCAGCAGGCCTGACAGAGCATTCAATCAGCCCCAGCATTTT.

This chain links TRBV5-4 with TRBJ1-3; 7 bases match TRBD1. V lost 0 bases, J lost 2 bases, and 8 bases stayed unmatched. This CDR3 region has 17 residues. CDR1 is SGHNT and CDR2 is YYREEE in the germline V gene (reference sequence). The CDR3 DNA is TGTGCCAGCAGCTTGGTACCAGGGGGTGGAACTGGAAACACCATATATTTT. It translates to CASSLVPGGGTGNTIYF.

The CDR3 protein is CASSPRSGGAFYEQYF. CDR3 DNA sequence: TGTGCCAGCAGCCCCCGTAGCGGGGGAGCCTTCTACGAGCAGTACTTC. The rearrangement uses TRBV2 and TRBJ2-7; 9 bases match TRBD2. This CDR3 is built from 16 residues. V was clipped by 6 bases and J by 3 bases; unmatched bases: 12. The germline CDR1 and CDR2 sequences are SNHLY and FYNNEI.

The rearrangement uses TRBV6-5 and TRBJ2-7, with TRBD1 identical over 10 bases. CDR1 MNHEY and CDR2 SVGAGI come from the germline V gene. The CDR3 consists of 15 residues. V shed 7 bases, J shed 1 base, and the junction held 7 bases outside the gene matches. The DNA for the CDR3 is TGTGCCAGCACCCGCGGGACAGGGGCGTCCTACGAGCAGTACTTC. Translated: CASTRGTGASYEQYF.

The genes are TRBV7-3 and TRBJ2-1; 9 bases match TRBD1. Germline V lookup: CDR1 SGHTA, CDR2 FQGTGA. CDR3 length: 15 amino acids. The trim removed 4 bases at V and 2 bases at J, leaving 3 bases unmatched. CDR3 residues: CASSSGQGPYNEQFF. For the CDR3, the DNA is TGTGCCAGCAGCTCGGGACAGGGACCCTACAATGAGCAGTTCTTC.

This clone came up once. V is TRBV19 and J is TRBJ2-7, with 8 bases lining up with TRBD1. This CDR3 contains 16 residues. J was trimmed by 1 base and V by 5 bases; bases with no gene match: 10. Germline lookup yields CDR1 LNHDA and CDR2 SQIVND (reference sequence). In nucleotides, the CDR3 is TGTGCCAGTAGTCCCGGACAGGGTCGGGGGTCCTACGAGCAGTACTTC. This translates into CASSPGQGRGSYEQYF.

The rearrangement uses TRBV5-5 and TRBJ1-5, with 7 bases identical to TRBD1. Losses at the gene ends were 0 bases for V and 9 bases for J; bases not matched to a gene: 6. The CDR3 has 14 amino acids. The germline V gene has CDR1 SGHKS and CDR2 YYEKEE (reference sequence). The CDR3 is CASSLDTGEWPQHF. CDR3 in DNA: TGTGCCAGCAGCTTGGACACAGGGGAGTGGCCCCAGCATTTT.

The chain combines TRBV19 with TRBJ2-5; 8 bases fit TRBD1. This CDR3 region has 15 residues. Per germline, CDR1 LNHDA and CDR2 SQIVND (reference sequence). J lost 4 bases, V lost 5 bases, and 9 bases had no gene match. The CDR3, as DNA: TGTGCCAGTAGTCCGACAGGGGAGCTGGGAGAGACCCAGTACTTC. This sequence encodes CASSPTGELGETQYF.

CDR3 amino acids: CASSEGPTDTQYF. The CDR3 bases are TGTGCCAGCAGTGAGGGTCCCACAGATACGCAGTATTTT. J is TRBJ2-3 and V is TRBV2; D is unresolved. The ends were cut back, 3 bases at V and 2 bases at J, with 6 bases in the middle. Germline values: CDR1 SNHLY, CDR2 FYNNEI. This CDR3 has 13 amino acids.

This sequence joins TRBV7-6 and TRBJ2-1; 8 positions match TRBD2. The CDR3 runs 17 residues. V was clipped by 1 base and J by 8 bases; unmatched bases: 13. Germline assignment: CDR1 SGHVS and CDR2 FNYEAQ. CDR3 coding DNA: TGTGCCAGCAGCTTAGGAACATTAACGGGGGGGCGTGATGAGCAGTTCTTC. Translated, it gives CASSLGTLTGGRDEQFF.

Here the CDR3 reads CASSPRGTNRNEKLFF. CDR3 nucleotide sequence: TGTGCCAGCAGCCCCCGGGGGACAAACCGTAATGAAAAACTGTTTTTT. V usage is TRBV7-2 and J usage is TRBJ1-4, with D possibly being TRBD1 (6 bases). From germline, CDR1 is SGHTA and CDR2 FQGNSA. Deletions cut 5 bases from V and 4 bases from J, with 17 bases between. There are 16 residues in the CDR3.

The chain is built from TRBV5-1 and TRBJ2-7, with D maybe TRBD1 (6 bases). The CDR3 is 14 amino acids. V lost 4 bases, J lost 3 bases, and 14 bases lay in between. CDR1 SGHRS and CDR2 YFSETQ come from the germline V gene. CDR3 sequence (DNA): TGCGCCAGCAGCCCCTCCGACAGGTTCTACGAGCAGTACTTC. Protein sequence: CASSPSDRFYEQYF.

The rearrangement uses TRBV19 and TRBJ2-4; 7 bases match TRBD1. CDR1 and CDR2 from the germline V gene are LNHDA and SQIVND (reference sequence). This CDR3 region has 16 residues. The J segment lost 2 bases and the V segment lost 5 bases, leaving 9 bases of the junction unmatched. The CDR3 reads CASSGTGTASKNIQYF. CDR3 DNA: TGTGCCAGTAGTGGGACCGGGACAGCCTCCAAAAACATTCAGTACTTC.

The chain is built from TRBV4-1 and TRBJ1-2, with TRBD1 matching over 7 bases. The V segment lost 4 bases and the J segment 6 bases; nucleotides outside the gene matches: 5. Germline assignment: CDR1 MGHRA and CDR2 YSYEKL. There are 13 residues in the CDR3. The CDR3 sequence: CASSPGTEHGYTF. In DNA form, the CDR3 reads TGCGCCAGCAGCCCTGGGACAGAACATGGCTACACCTTC.

This sequence joins TRBV4-2 and TRBJ1-3; 9 bases line up with TRBD1. The CDR3 has 17 amino acids. CDR1 and CDR2 (germline): LGHNA, YNFKEQ. J gave up 4 bases and V 2 bases, and 9 bases lay outside the gene matches. The CDR3 DNA sequence: TGTGCCAGCAGCCAACTTGTGGGACAGGGTTCAGGAAACACCATATATTTT. Its protein product is CASSQLVGQGSGNTIYF.

This chain uses TRBV7-9 with TRBJ1-1; D not certain. Germline values: CDR1 SEHNR, CDR2 FQNEAQ (reference sequence). V gave up 2 bases and J gave up 12 bases, with 13 bases separating them. The CDR3 totals 12 residues. As DNA, the CDR3 is TGTGCCAGCAGCTTAAGCGGCGGTGAGTCTTTCTTT. Translated, it gives CASSLSGGESFF.